Listed here are 32 T cell receptor beta chains from one sample, sequenced in a study of PD-1 blockade in classical Hodgkin lymphoma. Some clones are missing from TCRdb's copy, which holds only in-frame ones; the method was immunoSEQ multiplex PCR. The sample shows over 90,000 clones, roughly 89% of them seen only once. The patients all showed relapse after autologous stem cell transplantation, while their brentuximab vedotin exposure varied. The sequences come from peripheral blood mononuclear cells (PBMCs), collected before the second cycle of nivolumab. These receptors were collected from a human donor with classical Hodgkin lymphoma.

The chain combines TRBV7-2 with TRBJ2-2; a possible D gene is TRBD1 (6 bases). From germline, CDR1 is SGHTA and CDR2 FQGNSA. V was trimmed by 5 bases and J by 3 bases, leaving 16 bases between them. There are 16 residues in the CDR3. The CDR3 spells CASSPQTGRDTGELFF. CDR3 coding DNA: TGTGCCAGCAGCCCGCAGACAGGCCGGGACACCGGGGAGCTGTTTTTT.

The chain carries TRBV11-2 and TRBJ2-4; no reliable D call. V was clipped by 3 bases and J by 0 bases, with 6 bases between them. Germline V gives CDR1 SGHAT, CDR2 FQNNGV. CDR3 length: 14 amino acids. The CDR3 sequence is CASSLEIAKNIQYF. The CDR3 nucleotides are TGTGCCAGCAGCTTGGAGATAGCCAAAAACATTCAGTACTTC.

The V and J genes are TRBV7-9 and TRBJ1-5; D is unresolved. Trimming removed 1 base from V and 4 bases from J, with 17 bases in between. The CDR3 loop spans 17 amino acids. Germline CDR1 reads SEHNR; CDR2 reads FQNEAQ (reference sequence). As DNA, the CDR3 is TGTGCCAGCAGCTTAGTTTTCGGAATCGGGTCTAATCAGCCCCAGCATTTT. It specifies CASSLVFGIGSNQPQHF.

CDR3 nucleotides: TGTGCCAGTAGTGGGGGGGTAGGACAGCCCCATCAGCCCCAGCATTTT. This codes for CASSGGVGQPHQPQHF. V and J are TRBV19 and TRBJ1-5, with D perhaps matching TRBD1 (6 bases). Germline V gene sequence: CDR1 LNHDA, CDR2 SQIVND (reference sequence). This CDR3 contains 16 residues. The V and J ends lost 5 bases and 5 bases respectively, with 19 bases between them.

This chain links TRBV28 with TRBJ2-7; 8 nucleotides match TRBD1. In germline, CDR1 is MDHEN, CDR2 SYDVKM. The length of the CDR3 is 16 residues. The V and J ends lost 2 bases and 5 bases, in that order; junction bases with no gene match: 11. The CDR3, as DNA: TGTGCCAGCAGTTTACCCCGACAGGGGATTTTTCACGAGCAGTACTTC. This codes for CASSLPRQGIFHEQYF.

V is TRBV15 and J is TRBJ1-1, with D perhaps TRBD1 (6 bases). CDR1 is LNHNV and CDR2 is YYDKDF in the germline V gene (reference sequence). There are 16 residues in the CDR3. Trimming took off 0 bases at V and 0 bases at J, with 11 bases between the two ends. Here the CDR3 reads CATSRDNGQLNTEAFF. CDR3 coding DNA: TGTGCCACCAGCAGAGATAATGGACAGTTGAACACTGAAGCTTTCTTT.

This chain connects TRBV28 to TRBJ2-1; D call uncertain. Trimming removed 3 bases from V and 0 bases from J, with 12 bases in between. Germline CDR1 and CDR2: MDHEN and SYDVKM. The CDR3 loop spans 16 amino acids. CDR3 loop: CASSFRAKSSYNEQFF. CDR3 sequence (DNA): TGTGCCAGCAGTTTTAGGGCCAAAAGCTCCTACAATGAGCAGTTCTTC.

The chain employs TRBV19 and TRBJ2-2; D gene uncertain. This CDR3 is built from 13 residues. Germline CDR1 LNHDA, CDR2 SQIVND (reference sequence). V was clipped by 1 base and J by 8 bases, with 8 bases between them. DNA for the CDR3: TGTGCCAGTAGTATAGCAGGAACGGGGGAGCTGTTTTTT. Its protein product is CASSIAGTGELFF.

V is TRBV7-2 and J is TRBJ2-7, with 9 bases that match TRBD2. The germline CDR1 and CDR2 sequences are SGHTA and FQGNSA. The CDR3 loop spans 17 amino acids. J gave up 1 base and V 3 bases, and 10 bases lay outside the gene matches. The CDR3 coding sequence is TGTGCCAGCAGCTTCGGGTCCCCCCTAGCGGGGTCCTACGAGCAGTACTTC. Protein: CASSFGSPLAGSYEQYF.

V gene TRBV2 combines with J gene TRBJ2-7, with D tentatively TRBD1 (5 bases). Per germline, CDR1 SNHLY and CDR2 FYNNEI. The V end lost 6 bases, the J end lost 3 bases, and 12 bases lay between the germline ends. The CDR3 sequence is 13 residues long. Here the CDR3 reads CASSWTRSYEQYF. CDR3 bases: TGTGCCAGCAGCTGGACAAGGAGCTACGAGCAGTACTTC.

V usage is TRBV7-9 and J usage is TRBJ2-7; 7 bases agree with TRBD2. Germline loops: CDR1 SEHNR, CDR2 FQNEAQ (reference sequence). The CDR3 is 17 amino acids. J gave up 2 bases and V 5 bases, and 15 bases lay outside the gene matches. The CDR3 coding sequence is TGTGCCAGCAGCCAATCGGCCCTTGGACTAGGCACCTACGAGCAGTACTTC. Translating it yields CASSQSALGLGTYEQYF. Full variable domain (missing parts from reference TRBV7-9 and TRBJ2-7): DTGVSQNPRHKITKRGQNVTFRCDPISEHNRLYWYRQTLGQGPEFLTYFQNEAQLEKSRLLSDRFSAERPKGSFSTLEIQRTEQGDSAMYLCASSQSALGLGTYEQYFGPGTRLTVT.

This chain links TRBV18 with TRBJ2-3; D remains ambiguous. V gave up 0 bases and J gave up 2 bases, with 9 bases separating them. The CDR3 has 15 amino acids. CDR1 is KGHSH and CDR2 is LQKENI in the germline V gene. CDR3 coding DNA: TGTGCCAGCTCACCACCGCCGGCTGTCACAGATACGCAGTATTTT. Residues: CASSPPPAVTDTQYF.

The chain carries TRBV6-1 and TRBJ1-1, with no clear D. V shed 7 bases and J shed 5 bases, with 17 bases lying between them. Looked up from germline, CDR1 is MNHNS and CDR2 is SASEGT. This CDR3 is 14 amino acids long. The CDR3 sequence: CASNFGGLSTEAFF. The CDR3 nucleotides are TGTGCCAGCAATTTCGGAGGACTTAGTACTGAAGCTTTCTTT.

V gene TRBV18 combines with J gene TRBJ2-5; D ambiguous. Trimming removed 5 bases at V and 2 bases at J, with 15 bases between. This CDR3 is 15 amino acids long. CDR1 and CDR2 (germline): KGHSH, LQKENI. CDR3 DNA: TGTGCCAGCTCATGGGCCCCACAACCTCAAGAGACCCAGTACTTC. Protein product: CASSWAPQPQETQYF.

This clone was found once. CDR3 sequence: CASSVHRGSTDTQYF. The CDR3 nucleotides read TGTGCCAGTAGTGTTCACAGGGGGAGCACAGATACGCAGTATTTT. The chain uses TRBV19 and TRBJ2-3; 8 nucleotides line up with TRBD1. The CDR3 is 15 amino acids. Losses at the gene ends were 5 bases for V and 0 bases for J; bases not matched to a gene: 4. CDR1 is LNHDA, CDR2 SQIVND, per germline (reference sequence).

The chain uses TRBV7-9 and TRBJ2-7; a possible D gene is TRBD1 (5 bases). The germline gives CDR1 SEHNR, CDR2 FQNEAQ (reference sequence). The CDR3 spans 14 residues. Between the trimmed V and J ends, which lost 4 bases and 6 bases, there was a span of 16 bases. CDR3: CASSSSDKPGEQYF. In nucleotides, the CDR3 is TGTGCCAGCAGCTCTTCGGACAAGCCTGGCGAGCAGTACTTC.

The V gene is TRBV18, the J gene TRBJ2-7; 10 nucleotides match TRBD2. The germline gives CDR1 KGHSH, CDR2 LQKENI. The CDR3 is 15 amino acids. The ends lost 3 bases at V and 3 bases at J; junction bases unmatched: 5. In DNA form, the CDR3 reads TGTGCCAGCTCACCTTTAGCGGGAGGAAACTACGAGCAGTACTTC. This translates into CASSPLAGGNYEQYF.

This clone appeared a single time. The CDR3 bases are TGTGTCAGAAGCTTCTACTGGGAGAGGGGGTACGAGCAGTACTTC. It is translated as CVRSFYWERGYEQYF. The V call is TRBV7-5, the J call TRBJ2-7; TRBD1 is taken as the D call from the table, unchecked against the DNA. TRBV7-5 is deemed a pseudogene. The CDR3 contains 15 residues.

J is TRBJ2-1 and V is TRBV28, with D tentatively TRBD2 (5 bases). The CDR3 extends over 14 amino acids. Germline CDR1 MDHEN, CDR2 SYDVKM. Trimming left V 0 bases short and J 7 bases short, with 10 bases between. CDR3 sequence reads: CASSLWAPGNEQFF. The DNA for the CDR3 is TGTGCCAGCAGTTTATGGGCACCGGGGAATGAGCAGTTCTTC.

This clone has only one observation. This chain uses TRBV18 with TRBJ2-2, with 13 bases identical to TRBD2. This CDR3 is built from 17 residues. Trimming took 7 bases from V and 7 from J; bases not matched to a gene: 12. Germline-derived CDR1 and CDR2 are KGHSH and LQKENI. In DNA form, the CDR3 reads TGTGCCAGCTACCAAACTAGCGGGAGGGCCCTCGTCGGGGAGCTGTTTTTT. Protein: CASYQTSGRALVGELFF.

The rearrangement uses TRBV10-3 and TRBJ2-1, with TRBD1 identical over 8 bases. This CDR3 spans 14 amino acids. Trimming removed 6 bases from V and 5 bases from J; junction bases left unmatched: 6. Germline CDR1 is ENHRY and CDR2 is SYGVKD. The CDR3 protein is CAISTGGIHNEQFF. The CDR3 nucleotides read TGTGCCATCAGCACAGGGGGGATACACAATGAGCAGTTCTTC.

The V and J genes are TRBV19 and TRBJ2-1; D is uncertain. V was shortened by 3 bases and J by 0 bases, with 12 bases between the two germline ends. The CDR3 covers 16 residues. The V gene's germline CDR1 is LNHDA and CDR2 SQIVND (reference sequence). The CDR3 is CASSILLSSSYNEQFF. The CDR3 DNA reads as TGTGCCAGTAGTATCCTGCTATCCAGCTCCTACAATGAGCAGTTCTTC.

This chain connects TRBV7-9 to TRBJ2-2; D gene ambiguous. CDR3 length equals 13 residues. Germline V gene sequence: CDR1 SEHNR, CDR2 FQNEAQ (reference sequence). V was pared by 2 bases and J by 6 bases, with 7 bases between. The CDR3 nucleotides read TGTGCCAGCAGCTTAAGGGCCCCCGGGGAGCTGTTTTTT. It codes for CASSLRAPGELFF.

The chain has TRBV28 and TRBJ2-1; D remains ambiguous. CDR1 is MDHEN, CDR2 SYDVKM, per germline. There are 10 residues in the CDR3. Trimming cost V 8 bases and J 4 bases, with 3 bases left between them. The CDR3 DNA is TGTGCCAGCGGATACAATGAGCAGTTCTTC. Translating it yields CASGYNEQFF.

This sequence joins TRBV19 and TRBJ2-2; D not resolved. The CDR3 totals 17 residues. V was trimmed by 1 base and J by 4 bases, leaving 16 bases between them. Germline V gives CDR1 LNHDA, CDR2 SQIVND (reference sequence). The CDR3 loop reads CASSIVVGRVPTGELFF. The CDR3 bases are TGTGCCAGTAGTATAGTAGTAGGTCGTGTCCCCACCGGGGAGCTGTTTTTT.

The chain joins TRBV7-2 to TRBJ2-3; 9 nucleotides match TRBD2. The CDR3 has 15 residues. The germline gives CDR1 SGHTA, CDR2 FQGNSA. The J segment lost 4 bases and the V segment lost 1 base, leaving 3 bases of the junction unmatched. The CDR3 is CASSLGGGAADTQYF. The CDR3 DNA is TGTGCCAGCAGCTTAGGCGGGGGGGCCGCAGATACGCAGTATTTT.

V usage is TRBV7-9 and J usage is TRBJ2-2; no clear D gene. The germline V gene has CDR1 SEHNR and CDR2 FQNEAQ (reference sequence). The CDR3 has 14 residues. V was shortened by 0 bases and J by 7 bases, with 9 bases between the two germline ends. The CDR3 nucleotides are TGTGCCAGCAGCTTAGCGCTTTCTGTCGGGGAGCTGTTTTTT. As protein: CASSLALSVGELFF.

The chain uses TRBV5-1 and TRBJ2-1, with D perhaps TRBD1 or TRBD2 (5 bases each). This CDR3 is 18 amino acids long. Germline CDR1 SGHRS, CDR2 YFSETQ. The germline V and J ends were trimmed by 0 bases and 0 bases, with 16 bases remaining between them. The CDR3 region has the DNA TGCGCCAGCAGCTTGGCCGTCGCAGGGAGTAGCTCCTACAATGAGCAGTTCTTC. Protein: CASSLAVAGSSSYNEQFF.

The genes are TRBV5-4 and TRBJ2-7; D possibly matches TRBD1 or TRBD2 (6 bases each). CDR3 length: 12 residues. Per germline, CDR1 SGHNT and CDR2 YYREEE (reference sequence). Trimming took off 5 bases at V and 6 bases at J, with 12 bases between the two ends. CDR3 nucleotide sequence: TGTGCCAGCAGTGATGAGGGGGGCGAGCAGTACTTC. Its protein product is CASSDEGGEQYF.

The genes are TRBV4-2 and TRBJ2-2; 13 bases line up with TRBD2. The CDR3 is 16 amino acids. The germline V gene has CDR1 LGHNA and CDR2 YNFKEQ. Trimming removed 4 bases from V and 6 bases from J; junction bases left unmatched: 5. The CDR3 region is CASSRATSGGPGELFF. CDR3 in DNA: TGTGCCAGCAGCCGTGCGACTAGCGGGGGGCCCGGGGAGCTGTTTTTT.

The chain links TRBV28 to TRBJ2-5, with a possible D match to TRBD2 (5 bases). Deletions cut 6 bases from V and 5 bases from J, with 25 bases between. The CDR3 consists of 17 residues. In germline, CDR1 is MDHEN, CDR2 SYDVKM. CDR3 region: CASSHWEYLGNLETQYF. CDR3 in DNA: TGTGCCAGCAGCCACTGGGAGTATTTGGGGAATTTGGAGACCCAGTACTTC.

V usage is TRBV27 and J usage is TRBJ2-7; D not resolved. Germline V gene data show CDR1 as MNHEY and CDR2 as SMNVEV (reference sequence). The CDR3 spans 13 residues. The ends were cut back, 2 bases at V and 3 bases at J, with 8 bases in the middle. CDR3 sequence reads: CASSLGSLYEQYF. CDR3 nucleotide sequence: TGTGCCAGCAGTTTAGGGTCGCTCTACGAGCAGTACTTC.